This T cell receptor (beta chain) was profiled in a study of blood T cell repertoires in COVID-19. CDR1 and CDR2 (germline): SEHNR, FQNEAQ (reference sequence). The length of the CDR3 is 16 residues. V was pared by 5 bases and J by 10 bases, with 13 bases of the junction left unmatched. Libraries were prepared by immunoSEQ multiplex PCR; TCRdb keeps only in-frame clonotypes and omits some of them. Counted here are 150,000 or so clones, 86% occurring once; the ten biggest clones make up 4.3%. The material sequenced was PBMCs or T cells enriched from blood (not recorded which). The clonotype was recovered from a man between 50 and 59 years old who had recovered from COVID-19. This chain connects TRBV7-9 to TRBJ1-6, with 8 bases fitting TRBD1. The chain's CDR3 is CASSQPRGRGPSPLHF. The CDR3 DNA sequence: TGTGCCAGCAGCCAACCTAGGGGCAGGGGGCCCTCACCCCTCCACTTT.